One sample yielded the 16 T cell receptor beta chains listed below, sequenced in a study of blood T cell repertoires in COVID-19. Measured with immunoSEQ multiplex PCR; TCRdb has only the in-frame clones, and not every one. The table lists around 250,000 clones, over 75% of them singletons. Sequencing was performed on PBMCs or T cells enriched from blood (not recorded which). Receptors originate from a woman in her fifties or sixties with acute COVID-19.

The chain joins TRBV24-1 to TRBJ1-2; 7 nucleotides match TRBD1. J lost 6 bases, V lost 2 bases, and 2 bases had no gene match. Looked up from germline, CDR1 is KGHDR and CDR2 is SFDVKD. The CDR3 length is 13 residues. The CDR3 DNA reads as TGTGCCACCAGTGATTACAGGGGTGATGGCTACACCTTC. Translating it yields CATSDYRGDGYTF.

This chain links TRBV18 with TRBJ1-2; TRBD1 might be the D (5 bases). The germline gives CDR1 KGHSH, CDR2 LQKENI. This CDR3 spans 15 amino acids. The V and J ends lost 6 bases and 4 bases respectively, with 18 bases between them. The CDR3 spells CASSPGPTDLYGYTF. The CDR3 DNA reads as TGTGCCAGCTCCCCGGGCCCGACAGATCTCTATGGCTACACCTTC.

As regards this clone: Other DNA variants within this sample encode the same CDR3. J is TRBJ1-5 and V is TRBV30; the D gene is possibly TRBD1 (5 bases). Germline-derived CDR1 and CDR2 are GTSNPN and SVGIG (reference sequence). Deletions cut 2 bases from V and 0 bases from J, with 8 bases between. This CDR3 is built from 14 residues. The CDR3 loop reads CAWSRDSSNQPQHF. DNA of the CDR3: TGTGCCTGGAGTCGAGACAGTAGCAATCAGCCCCAGCATTTT.

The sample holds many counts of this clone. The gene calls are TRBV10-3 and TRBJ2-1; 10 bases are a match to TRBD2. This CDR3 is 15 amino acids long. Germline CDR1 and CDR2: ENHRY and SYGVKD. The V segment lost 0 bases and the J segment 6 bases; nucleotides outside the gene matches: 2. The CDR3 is CAISESSGGFNEQFF. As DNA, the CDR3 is TGTGCCATCAGTGAGTCTAGCGGGGGGTTCAATGAGCAGTTCTTC.

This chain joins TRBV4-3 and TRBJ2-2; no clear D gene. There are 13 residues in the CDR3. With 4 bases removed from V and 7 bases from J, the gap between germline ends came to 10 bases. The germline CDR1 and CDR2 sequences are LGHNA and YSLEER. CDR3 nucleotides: TGCGCCAGCAGCCCGACTTTCTACGGGGAGCTGTTTTTT. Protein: CASSPTFYGELFF.

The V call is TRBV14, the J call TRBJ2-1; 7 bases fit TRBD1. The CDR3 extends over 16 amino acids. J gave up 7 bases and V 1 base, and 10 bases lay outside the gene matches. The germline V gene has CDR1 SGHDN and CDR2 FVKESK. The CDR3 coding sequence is TGTGCCAGCAGCCAAGCCTACAGGGGAAGGATTAATGAGCAGTTCTTC. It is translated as CASSQAYRGRINEQFF.

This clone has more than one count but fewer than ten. Written as DNA, the CDR3 is TGTGCCAGCAGCTTGTCCTCTGGGGACAGGGGGCGGGAGACCCAGTACTTC. Its translation: CASSLSSGDRGRETQYF. This chain connects TRBV7-6 to TRBJ2-5, with 12 bases fitting TRBD1. From germline, CDR1 is SGHVS and CDR2 FNYEAQ. This CDR3 is built from 17 residues. Germline trimming cut 3 bases from V and 5 bases from J; bases unmatched to any gene: 10.

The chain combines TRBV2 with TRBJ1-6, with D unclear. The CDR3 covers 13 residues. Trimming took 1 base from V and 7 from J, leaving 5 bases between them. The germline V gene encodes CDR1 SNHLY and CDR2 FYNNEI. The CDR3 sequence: CASSEVQNSPLHF. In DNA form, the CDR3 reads TGTGCCAGCAGTGAAGTCCAAAATTCACCCCTCCACTTT.

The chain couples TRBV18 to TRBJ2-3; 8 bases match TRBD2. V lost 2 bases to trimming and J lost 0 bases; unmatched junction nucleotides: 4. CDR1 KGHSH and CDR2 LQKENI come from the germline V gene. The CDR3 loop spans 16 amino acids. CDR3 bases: TGTGCCAGCTCACCAAAGGGACTAGAAAGCACAGATACGCAGTATTTT. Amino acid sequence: CASSPKGLESTDTQYF.

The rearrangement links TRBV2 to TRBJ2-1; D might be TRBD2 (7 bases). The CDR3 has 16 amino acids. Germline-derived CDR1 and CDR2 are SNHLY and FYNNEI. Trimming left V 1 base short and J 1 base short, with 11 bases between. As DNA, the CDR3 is TGTGCCAGCAGTGAAGAGGGGGGGCTTTCCTACAATGAGCAGTTCTTC. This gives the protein CASSEEGGLSYNEQFF.

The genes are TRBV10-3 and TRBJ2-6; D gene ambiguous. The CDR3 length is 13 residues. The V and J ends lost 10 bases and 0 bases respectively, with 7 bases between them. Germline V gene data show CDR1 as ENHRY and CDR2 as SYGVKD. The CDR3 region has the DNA TGTGCCACCTTTATCTCTGGGGCCAACGTCCTGACTTTC. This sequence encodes CATFISGANVLTF.

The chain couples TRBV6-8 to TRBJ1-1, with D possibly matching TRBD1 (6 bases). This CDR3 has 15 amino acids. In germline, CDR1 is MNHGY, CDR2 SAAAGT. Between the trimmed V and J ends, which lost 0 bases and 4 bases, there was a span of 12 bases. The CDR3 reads CASSYSHRVGTEAFF. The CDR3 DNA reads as TGTGCCAGCAGTTACTCGCACAGGGTGGGCACTGAAGCTTTCTTT.

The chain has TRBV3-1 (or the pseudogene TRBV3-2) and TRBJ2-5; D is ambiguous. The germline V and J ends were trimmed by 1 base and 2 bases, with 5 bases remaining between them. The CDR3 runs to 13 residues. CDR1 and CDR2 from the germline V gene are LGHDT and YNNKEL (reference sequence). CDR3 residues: CASSQVLQETQYF. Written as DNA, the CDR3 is TGTGCCAGCAGCCAAGTCCTTCAAGAGACCCAGTACTTC.

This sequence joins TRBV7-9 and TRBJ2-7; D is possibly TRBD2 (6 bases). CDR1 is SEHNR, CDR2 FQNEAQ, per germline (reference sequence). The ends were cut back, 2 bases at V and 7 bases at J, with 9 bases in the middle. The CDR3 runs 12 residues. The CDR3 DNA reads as TGTGCCAGCAGCTTATTAGGAGGGGAGCAGTACTTC. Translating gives CASSLLGGEQYF.

The CDR3 region is CASSLAGSLLGDTQYF. In DNA, the CDR3 is TGTGCCAGCAGTCTAGCGGGGAGCCTGTTGGGAGATACGCAGTATTTT. The chain recombines TRBV6-6 with TRBJ2-3, with 9 bases identical to TRBD2. The CDR3 sequence is 16 residues long. Losses at the gene ends were 5 bases for V and 5 bases for J; bases not matched to a gene: 11. Germline-derived CDR1 and CDR2 are MNHNY and SVGAGI (reference sequence).

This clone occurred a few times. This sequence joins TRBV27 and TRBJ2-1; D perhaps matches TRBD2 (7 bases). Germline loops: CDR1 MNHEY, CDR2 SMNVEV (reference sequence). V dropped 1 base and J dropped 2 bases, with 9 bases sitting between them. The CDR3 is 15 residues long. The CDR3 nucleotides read TGTGCCAGCAGTTTATGGGGGGGGCCCTACAATGAGCAGTTCTTC. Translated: CASSLWGGPYNEQFF.